The entry below describes one TCR beta chain. Its antigen is not identified. The source of the sample is a study of T cells in localized non-small cell lung cancer. Study observations and caveats: Adjacent uninvolved lung tissue had the highest T cell clonality, exceeding tumor.

From germline, CDR1 is SQVTM and CDR2 ANQGSEA. The CDR3 is made up of 14 amino acids. The V segment lost 6 bases and the J segment 2 bases; nucleotides outside the gene matches: 6. Clones were read by immunoSEQ multiplex PCR, and TCRdb kept only the in-frame ones, dropping some. The table has 21,000 or so clones, around 90% seen once. This specimen was peripheral blood mononuclear cells, taken before any cancer treatment. The receptor was derived from a male donor older than 55 with stage II lung adenocarcinoma. This chain links TRBV29-1 with TRBJ2-3, with TRBD2 matching 9 bases. As DNA, the CDR3 is TGCAGCGTCGAGACTAGCGGCTTCACAGATACGCAGTATTTT. Translation: CSVETSGFTDTQYF.